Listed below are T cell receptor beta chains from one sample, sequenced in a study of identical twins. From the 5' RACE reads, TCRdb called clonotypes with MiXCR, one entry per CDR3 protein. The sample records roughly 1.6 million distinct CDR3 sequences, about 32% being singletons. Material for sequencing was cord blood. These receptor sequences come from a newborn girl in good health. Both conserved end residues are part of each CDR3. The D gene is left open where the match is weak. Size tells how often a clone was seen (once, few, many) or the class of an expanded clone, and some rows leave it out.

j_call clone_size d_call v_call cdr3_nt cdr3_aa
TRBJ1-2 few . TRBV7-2 TGTGCCAGCAGCTTAATTAACACTAACTATGGCTACACCTTC CASSLINTNYGYTF
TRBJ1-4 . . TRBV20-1 TGCAGTGCTAGCCGGGGACGGAATGAAAAACTGTTTTTT CSASRGRNEKLFF
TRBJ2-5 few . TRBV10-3 TGTGCCATCAGTGATGGCTCTCAAGAGACCCAGTACTTC CAISDGSQETQYF
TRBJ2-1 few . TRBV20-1 TGCAGTGCTAGTTCGCGACAGGCCTACAATGAGCAGTTCTTC CSASSRQAYNEQFF
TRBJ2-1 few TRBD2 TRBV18 TGTGCCAGCTCACTACGGACTAGCGGGAGCCACTCCTACAATGAGCAGTTCTTC CASSLRTSGSHSYNEQFF
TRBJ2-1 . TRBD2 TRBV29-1 TGCAGCGTCGTAAGCGGGAGGGTAAGCAATGAGCAGTTCTTC CSVVSGRVSNEQFF
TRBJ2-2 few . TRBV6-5 TGTGCCAGCAGTTACGGGCAGGCGAACACCGGGGAGCTGTTTTTT CASSYGQANTGELFF
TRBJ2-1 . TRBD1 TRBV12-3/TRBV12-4 TGTGCCAGCAGTAAGGACAGGGGCCATGAGCAGTTCTTC CASSKDRGHEQFF
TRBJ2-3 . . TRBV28 TGTGCCAGCAGTTTCCCTCCCCGGGTCGATACGCAGTATTTT CASSFPPRVDTQYF
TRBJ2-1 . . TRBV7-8 TGTGCCAGCAGCTTAGAGTATAGCTTATACAATGAGCAGTTCTTC CASSLEYSLYNEQFF
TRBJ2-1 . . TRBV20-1 TGCAGTGCTCCCCGAACGGGACTGGGGTTCAATGAGCAGTTCTTC CSAPRTGLGFNEQFF
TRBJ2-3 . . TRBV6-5 TGTGCCAGCAGTTACTCCGTGGGAAGGCCAGATACGCAGTATTTT CASSYSVGRPDTQYF
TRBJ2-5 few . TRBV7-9 TGTGCCAGCAGCTCGAGTCGATTCTCGACCCAGTACTTC CASSSSRFSTQYF
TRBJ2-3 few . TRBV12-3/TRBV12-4 TGTGCCAGCAGTCCCACCGGGCTCTACACAGATACGCAGTATTTT CASSPTGLYTDTQYF